The next 20 T cell receptor beta chains were all read from a single sample in a study of CD8 T cells in ankylosing spondylitis. TCRdb itself ran the 5' RACE reads through MiXCR, one entry per CDR3 protein. The repertoire holds 250,000 or so distinct CDR3 sequences, with over 8.5% as singletons. Sequencing input: blood, either unsorted or a sorted T cell fraction (not recorded which). The receptors stem from a male donor with ankylosing spondylitis or in good health (not recorded which).

In the case of this clonotype: The germline gene is not matched at one end of the junction; a read error may be the cause. The chain couples TRBV7-8 to TRBJ1-1; the D is unclear. The germline CDR1 and CDR2 sequences are SGHVS and FQNEAQ. The CDR3 is 13 residues long. The CDR3: CTSRRLGDPEAFF. CDR3 DNA sequence: TGTACCAGCCGCCGATTAGGAGACCCTGAAGCTTTCTTT.

This clonotype showed up many times. The chain is built from TRBV9 and TRBJ2-6; D unresolved. This CDR3 spans 13 amino acids. Per the germline V gene, CDR1 is SGDLS and CDR2 is YYNGEE. Between the trimmed V and J ends, which lost 7 bases and 2 bases, there was a span of 7 bases. CDR3 sequence reads: CASRRTGANVLTF. The DNA of the CDR3 is TGTGCCAGCCGACGGACTGGGGCCAACGTCCTGACTTTC.

This clonotype was detected many times. The chain employs TRBV7-9 and TRBJ2-2, with D unresolved. Germline CDR1 and CDR2: SEHNR and FQNEAQ (reference sequence). V lost 5 bases and J lost 0, with 10 bases in between. The CDR3 covers 15 residues. The DNA of the CDR3 is TGTGCCAGCAGCCCCACGGTTCCGAACACCGGGGAGCTGTTTTTT. This codes for CASSPTVPNTGELFF.

This clonotype was seen repeatedly, ten times or more. The J gene is TRBJ1-1, the V gene TRBV20-1; D perhaps matches TRBD1 (5 bases). The CDR3 totals 14 residues. V lost 3 bases and J lost 4, with 15 bases in between. Germline CDR1 is DFQATT and CDR2 is SNEGSKA (reference sequence). The CDR3 sequence: CSARPQGGATEAFF. In DNA form, the CDR3 reads TGCAGTGCTAGGCCGCAGGGTGGGGCCACTGAAGCTTTCTTT.

Comments on this clonotype: One end of the junction is discordant with germline, which a read error may explain. The rearrangement joins TRBV9 to TRBJ2-2; possible D gene TRBD2, 5 bases. Germline values: CDR1 SGDLS, CDR2 YYNGEE. The CDR3 totals 16 residues. As DNA, the CDR3 is TGTGCCAGCAGCGTAGAGCAGCCGCCCCACACCGGGGAACTGTTTTTT. Translation: CASSVEQPPHTGELFF.

This clonotype occurred many times. The chain employs TRBV7-9 and TRBJ2-7; 9 positions agree with TRBD1. After removal of 5 bases from V and 5 bases from J, the junction contained 7 bases not matched to a gene. CDR3 size: 14 residues. Germline V gene data show CDR1 as SEHNR and CDR2 as FQNEAQ (reference sequence). The CDR3 loop reads CASSTRDRVNEQYF. The CDR3 region has the DNA TGTGCCAGCAGCACCCGGGACAGGGTCAACGAGCAGTACTTC. The variable domain in full, completed from reference TRBV7-9 and TRBJ2-7, reads DTGVSQNPRHKITKRGQNVTFRCDPISEHNRLYWYRQTLGQGPEFLTYFQNEAQLEKSRLLSDRFSAERPKGSFSTLEIQRTEQGDSAMYLCASSTRDRVNEQYFGPGTRLTVT.

This clonotype was found many times. The V gene is TRBV20-1, the J gene TRBJ1-4; 7 positions match TRBD1. Germline CDR1 DFQATT, CDR2 SNEGSKA (reference sequence). CDR3 length equals 15 residues. V lost 6 bases to trimming and J lost 0 bases; unmatched junction nucleotides: 7. CDR3 DNA sequence: TGCAGTGCACCAGACAGGGCGCCAACTAATGAAAAACTGTTTTTT. This gives the protein CSAPDRAPTNEKLFF.

This clonotype was seen many times. V gene TRBV6-6 combines with J gene TRBJ1-5; no firm D call. The CDR3 has 13 amino acids. Germline CDR1 MNHNY, CDR2 SVGAGI (reference sequence). V was cut by 0 bases and J by 4 bases, with 4 bases left in between. CDR3 coding DNA: TGTGCCAGCAGTTACTCGCAGAATCAGCCCCAGCATTTT. Amino acids: CASSYSQNQPQHF.

This clonotype was recorded at least ten times. V and J are TRBV12-3 or TRBV12-4 and TRBJ1-2, with D possibly TRBD1 on 5 matching bases. The CDR3 contains 12 residues. V was trimmed by 6 bases and J by 8 bases, leaving 13 bases between them. CDR3 nucleotide sequence: TGTGCCAGCAGAAGGGGAGCGGGAGGCTACACCTTC. Translation: CASRRGAGGYTF.

J is TRBJ2-3 and V is TRBV29-1, with 8 nucleotides matching TRBD2. The CDR3 loop spans 14 amino acids. The ends lost 4 bases at V and 5 bases at J; junction bases unmatched: 8. Germline V gene sequence: CDR1 SQVTM, CDR2 ANQGSEA. The CDR3, as DNA: TGCAGCGTTGGCGCCGGGACTAGGATAGATACGCAGTATTTT. It encodes CSVGAGTRIDTQYF.

This chain joins TRBV5-6 and TRBJ2-5; D is unclear. V lost 2 bases and J 4 bases, leaving 12 bases between the germline ends. The CDR3 contains 14 residues. Looked up from germline, CDR1 is SGHDT and CDR2 is YYEEEE. The chain's CDR3 is CASSLVHDGETQYF. The DNA for the CDR3 is TGTGCCAGCAGCTTAGTCCACGACGGAGAGACCCAGTACTTC.

This clonotype has a handful of counts. The chain employs TRBV7-3 and TRBJ2-3; perhaps TRBD2 as D (7 bases). V shed 6 bases and J shed 4 bases, with 23 bases lying between them. CDR3 length: 17 residues. Germline CDR1 is SGHTA and CDR2 is FQGTGA. The CDR3 sequence is CASSSPPGGRRPDTQYF. In nucleotides, the CDR3 is TGTGCCAGCAGTAGCCCCCCCGGGGGGCGCCGGCCAGATACGCAGTATTTT.

The chain has TRBV20-1 and TRBJ1-2; the match to TRBD1 covers 8 bases. The CDR3 loop spans 13 amino acids. The germline CDR1 and CDR2 sequences are DFQATT and SNEGSKA (reference sequence). V gave up 5 bases and J gave up 3 bases; unmatched junction bases: 5. The DNA of the CDR3 is TGCAGTGCTCCGGACAGGGAAGACTATGGCTACACCTTC. Residues: CSAPDREDYGYTF.

This clonotype was observed a few times. This chain connects TRBV20-1 to TRBJ2-7, with 11 bases aligning to TRBD2. The CDR3 spans 17 residues. The V gene end was trimmed by 3 bases and the J gene end by 4 bases; junction bases not matched to a gene: 14. Germline values: CDR1 DFQATT, CDR2 SNEGSKA (reference sequence). CDR3 amino acids: CSASALLAGGGVYEQYF. The CDR3 DNA follows: TGCAGTGCTAGCGCACTCCTAGCGGGAGGAGGAGTTTACGAGCAGTACTTC.

This clonotype came up once. Just one base apart from a much larger clone, this may be a read error. V and J are TRBV20-1 and TRBJ1-1, with D unclear. The germline CDR1 and CDR2 sequences are DFQATT and SNEGSKA (reference sequence). The CDR3 contains 14 residues. V dropped 3 bases and J dropped 0 bases, with 11 bases sitting between them. The CDR3 DNA reads TGCAGTGCTAGGTACAACGGACTGAACACTGAAGCTTTCTTT. Protein product: CSARYNGLNTEAFF.

V is TRBV4-2 and J is TRBJ2-7, with D perhaps TRBD2 (6 bases). The ends were cut back, 0 bases at V and 0 bases at J, with 12 bases in the middle. The CDR3 covers 16 residues. Germline CDR1 LGHNA, CDR2 YNFKEQ. The CDR3 DNA reads TGTGCCAGCAGCCAAGATACGGGACTGGGCTCCTACGAGCAGTACTTC. Translating it yields CASSQDTGLGSYEQYF.

The chain is built from TRBV29-1 and TRBJ2-1; D remains ambiguous. V was trimmed by 8 bases and J by 0 bases, leaving 8 bases between them. Germline CDR1 and CDR2: SQVTM and ANQGSEA. The CDR3 is 12 residues long. CDR3 protein: CSLLSSYNEQFF. The CDR3 nucleotides read TGCAGCCTACTGAGCTCCTACAATGAGCAGTTCTTC.

This clonotype was seen more than once but under ten times. V and J are TRBV7-6 and TRBJ1-3; no reliable D call. Trimming cost V 5 bases and J 0 bases, with 14 bases left between them. This CDR3 is 16 amino acids long. Germline CDR1 is SGHVS and CDR2 is FNYEAQ. CDR3 loop: CASSPRTEASGNTIYF. In DNA, the CDR3 is TGTGCCAGCAGCCCGCGTACGGAAGCCTCTGGAAACACCATATATTTT.

This chain uses TRBV5-1 with TRBJ2-1; D gene unclear. Trimming shortened V by 3 bases and J by 0 bases, and 16 bases separated the two germline ends. CDR3 length: 17 amino acids. CDR1 is SGHRS, CDR2 YFSETQ, per germline. CDR3 bases: TGCGCCAGCAGCTCCCCGGCACGTGGCAACTCCTACAATGAGCAGTTCTTC. This gives the protein CASSSPARGNSYNEQFF.

Only a few counts were recorded for this clonotype. V is TRBV11-2 and J is TRBJ2-1; D gene ambiguous. This CDR3 is built from 15 residues. Looked up from germline, CDR1 is SGHAT and CDR2 is FQNNGV. V gave up 0 bases and J gave up 2 bases, with 8 bases separating them. The CDR3 here is CASSLDFPAYNEQFF. The CDR3 region has the DNA TGTGCCAGCAGCTTAGATTTCCCGGCCTACAATGAGCAGTTCTTC.